These 26 T cell receptor beta chains were sequenced from one sample in a study of blood T cell repertoires in COVID-19. Only in-frame clones appear in the TCRdb table, and some are missing; sequencing was by immunoSEQ multiplex PCR. The sample comprises hundreds of thousands of clones, approximately 83% of which are singletons, and 2% to 3% rests with the top ten. Material: peripheral blood. The receptors shown here come from a woman in her thirties or forties with active or convalescent COVID-19.

V and J are TRBV5-1 and TRBJ2-7; 8 bases agree with TRBD1. V was pared by 4 bases and J by 4 bases, with 10 bases of the junction left unmatched. Germline lookup yields CDR1 SGHRS and CDR2 YFSETQ. This CDR3 comprises 15 residues. The CDR3 DNA reads as TGCGCCAGCAGCCACGGACAGGGCGCTCGGTACGAGCAGTACTTC. It yields the protein CASSHGQGARYEQYF.

This clone was detected only once. The V gene is TRBV7-2, the J gene TRBJ2-2; 9 bases line up with TRBD1. There are 18 residues in the CDR3. In germline, CDR1 is SGHTA, CDR2 FQGNSA. Trimming cost V 1 base and J 5 bases; bases outside gene matches: 11. This CDR3 is CASSLERADRGKTGELFF. CDR3 sequence (DNA): TGTGCCAGCAGCTTAGAGAGAGCGGACAGGGGCAAAACCGGGGAGCTGTTTTTT.

Ten or more counts support this clone. This chain connects TRBV30 to TRBJ2-1, with 7 bases fitting TRBD2. The germline gives CDR1 GTSNPN, CDR2 SVGIG (reference sequence). V trimming: 4 bases; J trimming: 4 bases; junction bases outside the gene matches: 1. The CDR3 spans 12 residues. CDR3 residues: CAWTSGYNEQFF. CDR3 bases: TGTGCCTGGACTAGCGGATACAATGAGCAGTTCTTC.

The genes are TRBV27 and TRBJ1-1; tentatively, D is TRBD1 (5 bases). This CDR3 comprises 17 residues. V was shortened by 1 base and J by 1 base, with 16 bases between the two germline ends. Per germline, CDR1 MNHEY and CDR2 SMNVEV (reference sequence). For the CDR3, the DNA is TGTGCCAGCAGTTTATTTCCGTATGGCAGGGAGAACACTGAAGCTTTCTTT. Encoded protein: CASSLFPYGRENTEAFF.

This clone was counted a single time. The V gene is TRBV5-1, the J gene TRBJ1-3; D remains unclear. The V gene's germline CDR1 is SGHRS and CDR2 YFSETQ. V shed 4 bases and J shed 2 bases, with 16 bases lying between them. The CDR3 has 16 residues. CDR3 bases: TGCGCCAGCAGCCCATTGTACAGTGCCGCTGGAAACACCATATATTTT. Protein sequence: CASSPLYSAAGNTIYF.

The chain joins TRBV5-1 to TRBJ1-2, with D tentatively TRBD1 (5 bases). CDR3 length: 15 residues. Germline lookup yields CDR1 SGHRS and CDR2 YFSETQ. V was clipped by 0 bases and J by 1 base, with 10 bases between them. The CDR3 coding sequence is TGCGCCAGCAGCTTGGCGGTCGGGGGTAACTATGGCTACACCTTC. It encodes CASSLAVGGNYGYTF.

This rearrangement joins TRBV12-3 or TRBV12-4 to TRBJ1-2; D is unclear. The CDR3 sequence is 13 residues long. Trimming left V 6 bases short and J 5 bases short, with 13 bases between. The CDR3 bases are TGTGCCAGCAGACGGTTCTCGGGGTATGGCTACACCTTC. This codes for CASRRFSGYGYTF.

V and J are TRBV6-5 and TRBJ2-5, with D perhaps matching TRBD2 (6 bases). V shed 6 bases and J shed 3 bases, with 17 bases lying between them. Germline CDR1 is MNHEY and CDR2 is SVGAGI. The CDR3 covers 15 residues. CDR3 coding DNA: TGTGCCAGCAGATTGATAGACGGAGGGGAAGAGACCCAGTACTTC. Amino acid sequence: CASRLIDGGEETQYF.

This chain links TRBV23-1 with TRBJ2-7, with 12 nucleotides matching TRBD1. TRBV23-1 is placed among ORFs of uncertain function. The CDR3 extends over 18 amino acids. J lost 2 bases, V lost 8 bases, and 16 bases had no gene match. DNA for the CDR3: TGCGCCAGCCTGAACTGCCCGGGACAGGGGGCAAGTCCCTACGAGCAGTACTTC. Encoded protein: CASLNCPGQGASPYEQYF.

The rearrangement uses TRBV11-3 and TRBJ1-1; 8 nucleotides align to TRBD1. The CDR3 extends over 13 amino acids. J lost 5 bases, V lost 3 bases, and 2 bases had no gene match. In germline, CDR1 is SGHNT, CDR2 YENEEA. The CDR3 DNA follows: TGTGCCAGCAGCTTCGACAGGGGAACTGAAGCTTTCTTT. Its protein is CASSFDRGTEAFF.

The rearrangement uses TRBV25-1 and TRBJ1-1; 9 bases are shared with TRBD1. Germline CDR1 is MGHDK and CDR2 is SYGVNS. Germline trimming cut 4 bases from V and 6 bases from J; bases unmatched to any gene: 6. The CDR3 runs 14 residues. CDR3 sequence (DNA): TGTGCCAGCAGTGCCGGGACAGGGTCTTCTGAAGCTTTCTTT. It specifies CASSAGTGSSEAFF.

The rearrangement uses TRBV7-9 and TRBJ1-3, with D tentatively TRBD1 (6 bases). Trimming removed 5 bases from V and 0 bases from J, with 14 bases in between. Germline assignment: CDR1 SEHNR and CDR2 FQNEAQ (reference sequence). CDR3 length: 16 amino acids. The CDR3 loop reads CASSPTGMSSGNTIYF. As DNA, the CDR3 is TGTGCCAGCAGCCCAACAGGGATGAGCTCTGGAAACACCATATATTTT.

The chain links TRBV28 to TRBJ1-1, with 7 nucleotides matching TRBD1. The V gene's germline CDR1 is MDHEN and CDR2 SYDVKM. V trimming: 3 bases; J trimming: 4 bases; junction bases outside the gene matches: 8. This CDR3 spans 15 amino acids. The DNA of the CDR3 is TGTGCCAGCAGTTTTCCGAGGGGGCGAGGCACTGAAGCTTTCTTT. Amino acid sequence: CASSFPRGRGTEAFF.

V usage is TRBV4-2 and J usage is TRBJ1-3; possibly TRBD1 for D (6 bases). Germline V gene lookup returns CDR1 LGHNA and CDR2 YNFKEQ. The CDR3 totals 16 residues. V shed 7 bases and J shed 1 base, with 17 bases lying between them. In DNA, the CDR3 is TGTGCCAGCACACAAGATCCCCAGGGGTCTGGAAACACCATATATTTT. Its translation: CASTQDPQGSGNTIYF.

The chain is built from TRBV21-1 and TRBJ2-7; the listed D gene, TRBD2, was not tested against the DNA. TRBV21-1 is a pseudogene locus. The CDR3 is 16 residues long. CDR3 bases: TGTGCCAGCATCGCCCAGGGCGGGAGTAGGTCCTACGAGCAGTACTTC. It translates to CASIAQGGSRSYEQYF.

V usage is TRBV19 and J usage is TRBJ2-7, with TRBD1 matching 8 bases. The V segment lost 7 bases and the J segment 4 bases; nucleotides outside the gene matches: 6. From germline, CDR1 is LNHDA and CDR2 SQIVND (reference sequence). CDR3 size: 13 residues. CDR3 amino acids: CASTGRGRYEQYF. CDR3 nucleotide sequence: TGTGCCAGTACGGGCAGGGGGCGTTACGAGCAGTACTTC.

This chain links TRBV24-1 with TRBJ2-7; TRBD1 is a possible D gene (6 bases). The V end was cut by 5 bases, the J end by 6 bases, with 13 bases between. The CDR3 length is 13 residues. CDR1 and CDR2 (germline): KGHDR, SFDVKD. For the CDR3, the DNA is TGTGCCACCAGTGGATACAGGGAATCCGAGCAGTACTTC. It yields the protein CATSGYRESEQYF.

The rearrangement joins TRBV5-1 to TRBJ1-1; 7 bases line up with TRBD1. Trimming cost V 1 base and J 4 bases; bases outside gene matches: 13. From germline, CDR1 is SGHRS and CDR2 YFSETQ. This CDR3 contains 17 residues. The CDR3 region has the DNA TGCGCCAGCAGCTTGATGTCGGGGAGAGGGGGCCGCACTGAAGCTTTCTTT. Protein product: CASSLMSGRGGRTEAFF.

This clone was observed once. The J gene is TRBJ1-6, the V gene TRBV7-2; TRBD1 is a possible D gene (6 bases). CDR1 SGHTA and CDR2 FQGNSA come from the germline V gene. The CDR3 is 15 residues long. Trimming took off 0 bases at V and 10 bases at J, with 13 bases between the two ends. The chain's CDR3 is CASSLASQGISPLHF. In DNA, the CDR3 is TGTGCCAGCAGCTTAGCTAGTCAGGGGATATCACCCCTCCACTTT.

This clone was seen more than once but under ten times. V and J are TRBV6-5 and TRBJ1-1; unclear D gene. The ends were cut back, 2 bases at V and 5 bases at J, with 9 bases in the middle. The CDR3 consists of 13 residues. CDR1 MNHEY and CDR2 SVGAGI come from the germline V gene. CDR3 loop: CASSYGSGTEAFF. CDR3 DNA sequence: TGTGCCAGCAGTTACGGATCGGGGACTGAAGCTTTCTTT.

The chain carries TRBV6-4 and TRBJ1-2; TRBD1 might be the D (6 bases). Trimming removed 4 bases from V and 3 bases from J, with 9 bases in between. There are 13 residues in the CDR3. CDR1 and CDR2 from the germline V gene are MRHNA and SNTAGT. CDR3 nucleotide sequence: TGTGCCAGCAGTGTCAGGGGCGACTATGGCTACACCTTC. Translation: CASSVRGDYGYTF.

The chain combines TRBV9 with TRBJ1-2; 11 bases align to TRBD1. Germline CDR1 and CDR2: SGDLS and YYNGEE. Trimming cost V 5 bases and J 4 bases; bases outside gene matches: 7. The CDR3 has 15 amino acids. CDR3 sequence (DNA): TGTGCCAGCAGAGGACAGGGGGCATACCGCTATGGCTACACCTTC. The encoded protein is CASRGQGAYRYGYTF. The variable domain in full, with the rest retrieved from reference TRBV9 and TRBJ1-2, is DSGVTQTPKHLITATGQRVTLRCSPRSGDLSVYWYQQSLDQGLQFLIQYYNGEERAKGNILERFSAQQFPDLHSELNLSSLELGDSALYFCASRGQGAYRYGYTFGSGTRLTVV.

A word on this clone: At one of its ends the junction is not consistent with the germline gene, which may arise from a read error. The chain recombines TRBV4-2 with TRBJ1-2; D is possibly TRBD1 (5 bases). The CDR3 covers 13 residues. Germline V lookup: CDR1 LGHNA, CDR2 YNFKEQ. This chain's CDR3 is CASSQQGDYGYTF. The CDR3 bases are TGTGCCAGCAGCCAGCAAGGGGACTACGGCTACACCTTC.

In this sample, this clone turned up a few times. The genes are TRBV5-8 and TRBJ1-2; no clear D. Trimming stripped 4 bases from V and 4 bases from J, with 17 bases between. The CDR3 sequence is 15 residues long. Per germline, CDR1 SGHTS and CDR2 YDEGEE. The CDR3 bases are TGTGCCAGCAGCATGGGAGCCCCGGGGTTCTATGGCTACACCTTC. Translation: CASSMGAPGFYGYTF. The full variable domain, with the rest looked up from reference TRBV5-8 and TRBJ1-2, is EAGVTQSPTHLIKTRGQQATLRCSPISGHTSVYWYQQALGLGLQFLLWYDEGEERNRGNFPPRFSGRQFPNYSSELNVNALELEDSALYLCASSMGAPGFYGYTFGSGTRLTVV.

The chain employs TRBV5-1 and TRBJ1-1; TRBD1 aligns across 8 bases. Losses at the gene ends were 10 bases for V and 10 bases for J; bases not matched to a gene: 3. The CDR3 runs to 9 residues. Per germline, CDR1 SGHRS and CDR2 YFSETQ. The CDR3 DNA follows: TGCGCCGCAGACAGGGGAGCTTTCTTT. It yields the protein CAADRGAFF.

V gene TRBV28 combines with J gene TRBJ1-1, with D tentatively TRBD1 (5 bases). The CDR3 covers 17 residues. Deletions cut 3 bases from V and 6 bases from J, with 23 bases between. The germline V gene encodes CDR1 MDHEN and CDR2 SYDVKM. Here the CDR3 DNA reads TGTGCCAGCAGTTTGGGAGGGCATAACTGGGAAGGGGCTGAAGCTTTCTTT. Translation gives CASSLGGHNWEGAEAFF.